These T cell receptor beta chains were read from a single sample in a study of shared clonotypes between healthy human individuals. Profiling relied on immunoSEQ multiplex PCR, and the TCRdb table lists in-frame clones only, not all of them. This table has around 1.5 million clones, approximately 98% appearing once. The sample comprised naive CD4+ T cells sorted from blood. The receptors come from a young man in good health. Both conserved end residues are part of each CDR3. Fields, in order: J gene, V gene, CDR3 protein.

J: TRBJ2-1
V: TRBV5-4
CDR3: CASSNRTSGYNEQFF

J: TRBJ1-4
V: TRBV4-2
CDR3: CASSQVYRVWDEKLFF

J: TRBJ2-3
V: TRBV10-3
CDR3: CAIRGTRTTDTQYF

J: TRBJ1-5
V: TRBV6-1
CDR3: CAGATGGREPQHF

J: TRBJ2-1
V: TRBV18
CDR3: CASSPPPSGRPAGYSYNEQFF

J: TRBJ2-1
V: TRBV6-5
CDR3: CASTWTGGLNEQFF

J: TRBJ2-7
V: TRBV28
CDR3: CASQYTLVDEQYF

J: TRBJ2-1
V: TRBV6-5
CDR3: CASGVLAGHHNEQFF

J: TRBJ1-3
V: TRBV2
CDR3: CASTSRSSGNTIYF

J: TRBJ2-7
V: TRBV28
CDR3: CASSFVWAGGRGEQYF

J: TRBJ2-5
V: TRBV5-1
CDR3: CASSYPGLAGGQETQYF

J: TRBJ1-2
V: TRBV9
CDR3: CASSVGTGGSGYTF

J: TRBJ2-7
V: TRBV13
CDR3: CASSSRSYEQYF

J: TRBJ2-2
V: TRBV9
CDR3: CASSVDSGELFF

J: TRBJ2-1
V: TRBV19
CDR3: CASSIVGVNEQFF

J: TRBJ2-1
V: TRBV29-1
CDR3: CSFEESYNEQFF

J: TRBJ2-5
V: TRBV9
CDR3: CASSVAGLAGETQYF

J: TRBJ2-3
V: TRBV2
CDR3: CASSEGSSGRAGTDTQYF

J: TRBJ2-4
V: TRBV2
CDR3: CASDELVAERKQNIQYF

J: TRBJ2-7
V: TRBV6-5
CDR3: CASSYRTSGSPHEQYF

J: TRBJ2-2
V: TRBV2
CDR3: CASSDRGPGELFF

J: TRBJ1-1
V: TRBV6-6
CDR3: CASRHRDRETTEAFF

J: TRBJ2-7
V: TRBV6-5
CDR3: CASSYSRGSSYEQYF

J: TRBJ2-5
V: TRBV7-7
CDR3: CASSLAVEGIRETQYF

J: TRBJ1-1
V: TRBV28
CDR3: CATARNTEAFF

J: TRBJ2-5
V: TRBV5-1
CDR3: CASSLSPQETQYF

J: TRBJ1-4
V: TRBV15
CDR3: CATSPRGRTTNEKLFF

J: TRBJ1-2
V: TRBV20-1
CDR3: CSALYGYTF

J: TRBJ2-7
V: TRBV7-2
CDR3: CASSLAASEQYF

J: TRBJ1-1
V: TRBV20-1
CDR3: CSARDNTEAFF

J: TRBJ2-5
V: TRBV5-1
CDR3: CASSLNGLSGETQYF

J: TRBJ2-1
V: TRBV10-1
CDR3: CASRAGLAGDEQFF

J: TRBJ2-5
V: TRBV6-5
CDR3: CASRQDRGLRETQYF

J: TRBJ2-1
V: TRBV11-2
CDR3: CASSETGGGQIYNEQFF

J: TRBJ2-2
V: TRBV6-5
CDR3: CASSYFGGEVGELFF

J: TRBJ1-5
V: TRBV28
CDR3: CASSLLDRVGQPQHF

J: TRBJ2-4
V: TRBV4-3
CDR3: CASSQGQGKAKNIQYF

J: TRBJ2-1
V: TRBV18
CDR3: CASSPPASDNEQFF

J: TRBJ2-3
V: TRBV4-1
CDR3: CASSQDRSGDTQYF

J: TRBJ2-5
V: TRBV6-4
CDR3: CASRGSGRFGETQYF

J: TRBJ2-5
V: TRBV10-3
CDR3: CAISGLAGAVGQETQYF

J: TRBJ2-7
V: TRBV29-1
CDR3: CSALGGQGPYEQYF

J: TRBJ1-1
V: TRBV6-1
CDR3: CASSDGYLNTEAFF

J: TRBJ2-7
V: TRBV6-1
CDR3: CASSDKGTPTYEQYF

J: TRBJ2-7
V: TRBV5-1
CDR3: CASSSSHASYEQYF